This T cell receptor beta chain was sequenced in a study of shared clonotypes between healthy human individuals. The junction had 6 bases not matched to a gene; V was cut back by 1 base and J by 1 base. This CDR3 contains 16 residues. The germline gives CDR1 SGHVS, CDR2 FQNEAQ. Naive CD8 cells, CD45RO-negative and positively selected for CCR7, excluded terminally differentiated effector memory CD45RA+ cells. Replicate PCRs for sorted subsets used 200 to 250 ng DNA; this equaled 30,000 to 35,000 T cell genomes. The assay was immunoSEQ multiplex PCR, and TCRdb's table has in-frame clones only and misses some. This sample has more than 2 million clones; about 95% occur once, and the top ten carry around 1.1%.

This TCR was sampled from a man younger than 35 in good health. Sequenced sample: naive CD8+ T cells sorted from blood. V and J are TRBV7-8 and TRBJ1-1; 7 bases match TRBD1. CDR3 sequence (DNA): TGTGCCAGCAGCTTAGTCGTCCGACAGGGGAACACTGAAGCTTTCTTT. This sequence encodes CASSLVVRQGNTEAFF.